This T cell receptor beta chain derives from a study of blood T cell repertoires in COVID-19. The overall study: Donors in the United States, Italy and Spain gave samples during acute or convalescent COVID-19. The analysed material was cDNA or gDNA that came from T cells, B-cell-depleted T cells, or PBMCs.

The germline CDR1 and CDR2 sequences are KGHSH and LQKENI. V gave up 3 bases and J gave up 3 bases; unmatched junction bases: 8. The CDR3 contains 16 residues. The protocol was immunoSEQ multiplex PCR, while the TCRdb copy is restricted to in-frame clones and leaves out a portion. Of tens of thousands of clones listed, approximately 85% were seen once; the top ten hold around 29%. The chain employs TRBV18 and TRBJ1-5, with 7 bases matching TRBD1. Sequenced material: peripheral blood. The receptor was derived from a human donor in a cohort sampled during active COVID-19. CDR3 in amino acids: CASSPRTTGVNQPQHF. The CDR3 bases are TGTGCCAGCTCACCGAGGACAACAGGGGTCAATCAGCCCCAGCATTTT.